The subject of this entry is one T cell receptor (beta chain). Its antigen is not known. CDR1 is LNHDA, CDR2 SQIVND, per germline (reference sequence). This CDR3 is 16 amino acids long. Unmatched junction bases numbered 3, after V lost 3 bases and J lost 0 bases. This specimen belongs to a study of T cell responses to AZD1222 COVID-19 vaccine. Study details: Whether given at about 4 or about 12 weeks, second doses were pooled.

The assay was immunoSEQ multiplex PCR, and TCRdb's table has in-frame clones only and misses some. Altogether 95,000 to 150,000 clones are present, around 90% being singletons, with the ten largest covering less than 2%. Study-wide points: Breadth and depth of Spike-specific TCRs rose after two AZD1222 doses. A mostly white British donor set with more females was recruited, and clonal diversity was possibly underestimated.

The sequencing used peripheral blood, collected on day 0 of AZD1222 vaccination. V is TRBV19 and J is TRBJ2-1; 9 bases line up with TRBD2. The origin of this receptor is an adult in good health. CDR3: CASSINSGSSYNEQFF. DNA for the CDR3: TGTGCCAGTAGTATCAATAGCGGGAGCTCCTACAATGAGCAGTTCTTC. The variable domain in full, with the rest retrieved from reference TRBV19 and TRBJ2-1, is DGGITQSPKYLFRKEGQNVTLSCEQNLNHDAMYWYRQDPGQGLRLIYYSQIVNDFQKGDIAEGYSVSREKKESFPLTVTSAQKNPTAFYLCASSINSGSSYNEQFFGPGTRLTVL.